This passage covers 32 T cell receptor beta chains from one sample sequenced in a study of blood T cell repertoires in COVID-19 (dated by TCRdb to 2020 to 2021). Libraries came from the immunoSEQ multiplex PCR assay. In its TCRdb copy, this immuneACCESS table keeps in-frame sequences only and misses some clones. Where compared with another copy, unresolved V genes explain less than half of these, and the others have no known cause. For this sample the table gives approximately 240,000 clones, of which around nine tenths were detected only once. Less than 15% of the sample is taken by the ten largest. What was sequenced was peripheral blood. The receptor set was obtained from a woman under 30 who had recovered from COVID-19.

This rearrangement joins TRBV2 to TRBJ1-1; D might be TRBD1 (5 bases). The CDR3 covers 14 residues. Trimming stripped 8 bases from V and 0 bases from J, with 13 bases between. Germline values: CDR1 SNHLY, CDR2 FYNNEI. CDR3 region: CASGSRGMNTEAFF. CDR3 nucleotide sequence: TGTGCCAGCGGCTCAAGGGGTATGAACACTGAAGCTTTCTTT.

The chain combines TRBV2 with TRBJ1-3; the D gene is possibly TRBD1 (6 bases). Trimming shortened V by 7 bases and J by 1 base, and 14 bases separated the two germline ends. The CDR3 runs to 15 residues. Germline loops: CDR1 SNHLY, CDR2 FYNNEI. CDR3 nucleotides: TGTGCCAGCATTTGGCGGGGGGCTTCTGGAAACACCATATATTTT. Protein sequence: CASIWRGASGNTIYF.

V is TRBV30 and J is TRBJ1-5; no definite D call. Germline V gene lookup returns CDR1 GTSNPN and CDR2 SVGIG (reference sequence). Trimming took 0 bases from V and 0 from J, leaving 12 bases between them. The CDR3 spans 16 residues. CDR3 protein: CAWSVPRPDSNQPQHF. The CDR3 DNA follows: TGTGCCTGGAGTGTACCTAGGCCCGATAGCAATCAGCCCCAGCATTTT.

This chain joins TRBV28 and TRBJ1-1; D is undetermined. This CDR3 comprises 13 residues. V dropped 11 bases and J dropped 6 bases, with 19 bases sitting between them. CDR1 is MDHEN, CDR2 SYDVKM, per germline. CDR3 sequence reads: CALRARAYAEAFF. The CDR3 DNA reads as TGTGCCCTAAGGGCGAGGGCCTACGCTGAAGCTTTCTTT.

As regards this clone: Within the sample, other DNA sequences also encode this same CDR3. The CDR3 sequence: CASSDRDRGYEQYF. The CDR3 coding sequence is TGTGCCAGCAGCGACCGGGACAGAGGGTACGAGCAGTACTTC. The V and J genes are TRBV9 and TRBJ2-7, with 7 nucleotides matching TRBD1. Germline lookup yields CDR1 SGDLS and CDR2 YYNGEE. The CDR3 totals 14 residues. The ends lost 3 bases at V and 4 bases at J; junction bases unmatched: 7.

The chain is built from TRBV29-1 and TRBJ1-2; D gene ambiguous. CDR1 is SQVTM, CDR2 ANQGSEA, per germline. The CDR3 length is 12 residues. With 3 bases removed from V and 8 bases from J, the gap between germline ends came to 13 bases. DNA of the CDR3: TGCAGCGTTGATTCGGCAAGGCGGGGCTACACCTTC. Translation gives CSVDSARRGYTF.

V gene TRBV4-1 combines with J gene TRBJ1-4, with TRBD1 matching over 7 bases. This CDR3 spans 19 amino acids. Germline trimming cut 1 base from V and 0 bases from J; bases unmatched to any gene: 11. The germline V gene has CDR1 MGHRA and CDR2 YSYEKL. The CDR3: CASSQGLVQGGSTNEKLFF. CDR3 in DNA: TGCGCCAGCAGCCAAGGCTTGGTGCAGGGGGGATCAACTAATGAAAAACTGTTTTTT.

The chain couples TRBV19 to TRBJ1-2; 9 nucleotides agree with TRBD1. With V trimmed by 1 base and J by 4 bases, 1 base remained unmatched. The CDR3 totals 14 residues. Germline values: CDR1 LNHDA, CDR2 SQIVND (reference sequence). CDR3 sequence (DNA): TGTGCCAGTAGTATAGGGACAGGGGCCTATGGCTACACCTTC. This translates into CASSIGTGAYGYTF.

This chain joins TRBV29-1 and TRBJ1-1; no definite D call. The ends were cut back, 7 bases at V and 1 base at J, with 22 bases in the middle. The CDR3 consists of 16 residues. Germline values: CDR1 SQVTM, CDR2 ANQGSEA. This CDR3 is CSAKGRYFEGNTEAFF. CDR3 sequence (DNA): TGCAGCGCCAAAGGGCGTTACTTCGAGGGGAACACTGAAGCTTTCTTT.

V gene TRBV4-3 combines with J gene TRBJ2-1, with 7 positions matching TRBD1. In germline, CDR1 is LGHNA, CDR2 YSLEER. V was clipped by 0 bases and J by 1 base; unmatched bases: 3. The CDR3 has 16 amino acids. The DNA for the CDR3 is TGCGCCAGCAGCCAAGATGCCAGGGGGTCCTACAATGAGCAGTTCTTC. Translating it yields CASSQDARGSYNEQFF.

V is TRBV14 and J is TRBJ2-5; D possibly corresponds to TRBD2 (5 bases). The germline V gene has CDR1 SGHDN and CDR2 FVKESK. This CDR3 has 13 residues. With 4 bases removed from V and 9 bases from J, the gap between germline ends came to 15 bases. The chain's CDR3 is CASSLGRLSAQYF. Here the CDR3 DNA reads TGTGCCAGCAGCCTAGGGAGACTTTCGGCCCAGTACTTC.

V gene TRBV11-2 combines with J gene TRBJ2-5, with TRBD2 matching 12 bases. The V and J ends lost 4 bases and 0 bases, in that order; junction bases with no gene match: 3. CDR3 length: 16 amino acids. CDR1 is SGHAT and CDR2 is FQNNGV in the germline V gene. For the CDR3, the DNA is TGTGCCAGCAGCTCCAGACTAGCGGGAGACCAAGAGACCCAGTACTTC. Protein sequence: CASSSRLAGDQETQYF.

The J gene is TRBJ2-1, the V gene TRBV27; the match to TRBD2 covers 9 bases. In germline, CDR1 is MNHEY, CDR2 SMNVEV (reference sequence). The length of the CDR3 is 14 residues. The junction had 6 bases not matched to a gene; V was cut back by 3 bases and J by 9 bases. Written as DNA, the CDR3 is TGTGCCAGCAGTTTGGGGACTAGCTTAAGTGAGCAGTTCTTC. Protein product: CASSLGTSLSEQFF.

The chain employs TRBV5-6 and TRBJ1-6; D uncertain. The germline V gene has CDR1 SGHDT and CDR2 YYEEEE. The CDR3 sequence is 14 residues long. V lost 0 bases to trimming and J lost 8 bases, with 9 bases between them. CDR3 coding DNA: TGTGCCAGCAGCTTGGAGAGGGCGGATTCACCCCTCCACTTT. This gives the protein CASSLERADSPLHF.

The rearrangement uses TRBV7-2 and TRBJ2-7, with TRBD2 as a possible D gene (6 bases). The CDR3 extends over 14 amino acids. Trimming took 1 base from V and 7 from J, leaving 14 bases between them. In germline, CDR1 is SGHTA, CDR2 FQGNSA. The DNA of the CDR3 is TGTGCCAGCAGCTTAGAACCCGGGAGTGAAGAGCAGTACTTC. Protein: CASSLEPGSEEQYF.

The CDR3 DNA is TGTGCCAGCAGCCTCCTGGGGGGGGAGCAGTTCTTC. Translation gives CASSLLGGEQFF. This chain joins TRBV11-3 and TRBJ2-1; the match to TRBD2 covers 7 bases. The CDR3 length is 12 residues. Germline CDR1 is SGHNT and CDR2 is YENEEA. J gave up 10 bases and V 5 bases, and 5 bases lay outside the gene matches.

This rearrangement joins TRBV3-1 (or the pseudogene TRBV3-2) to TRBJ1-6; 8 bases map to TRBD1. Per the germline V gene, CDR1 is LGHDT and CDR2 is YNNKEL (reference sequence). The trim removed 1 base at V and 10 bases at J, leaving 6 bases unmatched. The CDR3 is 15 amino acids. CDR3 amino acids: CASSQVGTGGSPLHF. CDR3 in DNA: TGTGCCAGCAGCCAAGTTGGTACAGGGGGATCACCCCTCCACTTT.

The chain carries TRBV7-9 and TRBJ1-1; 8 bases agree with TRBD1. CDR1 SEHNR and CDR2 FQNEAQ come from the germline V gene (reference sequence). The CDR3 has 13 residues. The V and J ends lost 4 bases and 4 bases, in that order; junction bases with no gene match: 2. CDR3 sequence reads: CASSSGGSTEAFF. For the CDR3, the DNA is TGTGCCAGCAGCTCAGGGGGCAGCACTGAAGCTTTCTTT.

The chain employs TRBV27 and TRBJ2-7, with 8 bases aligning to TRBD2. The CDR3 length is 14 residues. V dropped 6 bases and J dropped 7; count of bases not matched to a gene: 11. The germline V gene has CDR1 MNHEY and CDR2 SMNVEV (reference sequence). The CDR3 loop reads CASRPGTRRHEQYF. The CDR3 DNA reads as TGTGCCAGCAGGCCCGGGACTAGGCGACATGAGCAGTACTTC.

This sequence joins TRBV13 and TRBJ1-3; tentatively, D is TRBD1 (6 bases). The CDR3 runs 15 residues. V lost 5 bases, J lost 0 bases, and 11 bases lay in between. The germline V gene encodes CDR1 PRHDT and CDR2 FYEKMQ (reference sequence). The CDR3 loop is CASSPETGSGNTIYF. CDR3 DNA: TGTGCCAGCAGCCCGGAGACAGGCTCTGGAAACACCATATATTTT.

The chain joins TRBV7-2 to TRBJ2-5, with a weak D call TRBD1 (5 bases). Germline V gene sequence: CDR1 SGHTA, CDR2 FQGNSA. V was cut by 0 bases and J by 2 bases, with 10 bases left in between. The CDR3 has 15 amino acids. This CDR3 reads CASSLAAAGQETQYF. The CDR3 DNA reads TGTGCCAGCAGCTTAGCTGCCGCAGGGCAAGAGACCCAGTACTTC.

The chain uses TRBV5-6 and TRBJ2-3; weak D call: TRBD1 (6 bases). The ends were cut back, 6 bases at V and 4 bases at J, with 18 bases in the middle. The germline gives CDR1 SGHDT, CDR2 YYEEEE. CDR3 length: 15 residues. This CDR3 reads CASTTLYREADTQYF. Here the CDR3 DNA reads TGTGCCAGCACCACACTTTACAGGGAAGCAGATACGCAGTATTTT.

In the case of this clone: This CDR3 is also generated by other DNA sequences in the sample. In DNA, the CDR3 is TGCAGTGCTAGATCAGGAGGCTACACCTTC. Translation: CSARSGGYTF. This chain joins TRBV20-1 and TRBJ1-2; D is unresolved. Germline V lookup: CDR1 DFQATT, CDR2 SNEGSKA (reference sequence). Trimming took off 2 bases at V and 8 bases at J, with 6 bases between the two ends. The CDR3 is 10 residues long.

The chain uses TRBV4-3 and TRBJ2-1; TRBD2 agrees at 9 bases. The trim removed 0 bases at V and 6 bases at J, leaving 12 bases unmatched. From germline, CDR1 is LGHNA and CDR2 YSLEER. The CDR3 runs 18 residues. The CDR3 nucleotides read TGCGCCAGCAGCCAAGAGGCTAGCGGGGCCCTCTACCTCAATGAGCAGTTCTTC. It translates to CASSQEASGALYLNEQFF.

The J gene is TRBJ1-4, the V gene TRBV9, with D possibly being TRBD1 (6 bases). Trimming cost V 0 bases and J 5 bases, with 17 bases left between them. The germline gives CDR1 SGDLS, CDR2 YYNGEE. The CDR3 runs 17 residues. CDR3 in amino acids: CASSVASLGTQNEKLFF. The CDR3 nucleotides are TGTGCCAGCAGCGTAGCTTCGTTAGGGACACAGAATGAAAAACTGTTTTTT. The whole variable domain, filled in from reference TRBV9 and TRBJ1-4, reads DSGVTQTPKHLITATGQRVTLRCSPRSGDLSVYWYQQSLDQGLQFLIQYYNGEERAKGNILERFSAQQFPDLHSELNLSSLELGDSALYFCASSVASLGTQNEKLFFGSGTQLSVL.

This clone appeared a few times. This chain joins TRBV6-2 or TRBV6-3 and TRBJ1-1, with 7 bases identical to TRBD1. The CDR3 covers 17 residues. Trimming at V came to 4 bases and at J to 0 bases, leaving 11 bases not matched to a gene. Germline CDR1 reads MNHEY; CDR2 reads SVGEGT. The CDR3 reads CASSFDPGTEMNTEAFF. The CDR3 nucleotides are TGTGCCAGCAGTTTCGATCCCGGGACAGAGATGAACACTGAAGCTTTCTTT.

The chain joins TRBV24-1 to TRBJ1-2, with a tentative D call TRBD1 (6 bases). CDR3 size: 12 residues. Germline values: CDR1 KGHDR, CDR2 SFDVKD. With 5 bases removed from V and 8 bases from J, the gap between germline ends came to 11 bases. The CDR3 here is CATSATGLGYTF. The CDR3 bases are TGTGCCACCAGTGCAACAGGGTTGGGCTACACCTTC.

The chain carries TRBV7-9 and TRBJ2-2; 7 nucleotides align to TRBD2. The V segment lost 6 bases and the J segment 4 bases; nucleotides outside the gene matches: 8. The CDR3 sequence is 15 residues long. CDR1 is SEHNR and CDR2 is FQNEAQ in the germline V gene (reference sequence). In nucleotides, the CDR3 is TGTGCCAGCAGGGCGGGAGATTGGGGCACCGGGGAGCTGTTTTTT. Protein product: CASRAGDWGTGELFF.

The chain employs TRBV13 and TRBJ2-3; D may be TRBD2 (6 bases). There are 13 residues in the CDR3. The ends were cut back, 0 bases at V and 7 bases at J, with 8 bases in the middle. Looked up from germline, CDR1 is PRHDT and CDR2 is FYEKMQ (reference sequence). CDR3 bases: TGTGCCAGCAGCTTAGGCGGGAGTAATACGCAGTATTTT. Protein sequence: CASSLGGSNTQYF.

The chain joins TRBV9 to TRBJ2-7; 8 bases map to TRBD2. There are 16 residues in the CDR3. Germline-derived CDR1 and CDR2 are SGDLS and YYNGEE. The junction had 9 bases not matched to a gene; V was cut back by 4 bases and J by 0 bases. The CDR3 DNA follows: TGTGCCAGCAGCCCCAACGCGCGGGGGGCCTCCTACGAGCAGTACTTC. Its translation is CASSPNARGASYEQYF.

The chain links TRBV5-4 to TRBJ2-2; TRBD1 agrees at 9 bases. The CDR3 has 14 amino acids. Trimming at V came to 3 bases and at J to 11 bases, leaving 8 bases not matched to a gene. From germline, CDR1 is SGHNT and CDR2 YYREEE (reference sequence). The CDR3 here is CASSSKQGARELFF. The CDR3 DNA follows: TGTGCCAGCAGCTCGAAACAGGGGGCGCGTGAGCTGTTTTTT. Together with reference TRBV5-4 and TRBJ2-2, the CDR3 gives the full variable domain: ETGVTQSPTHLIKTRGQQVTLRCSSQSGHNTVSWYQQALGQGPQFIFQYYREEENGRGNFPPRFSGLQFPNYSSELNVNALELDDSALYLCASSSKQGARELFFGEGSRLTVL.

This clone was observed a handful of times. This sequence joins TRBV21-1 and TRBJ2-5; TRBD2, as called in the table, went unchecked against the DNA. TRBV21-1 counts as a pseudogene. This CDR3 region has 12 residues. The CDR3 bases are TGTGCCAGCACCAGGATAACTAGCGGATGGTACTTC. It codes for CASTRITSGWYF.